This T cell receptor (beta chain) was captured in a study of sequential checkpoint blockade in melanoma. CDR3 length: 15 residues. The V gene's germline CDR1 is SGHNT and CDR2 YENEEA. Trimming shortened V by 4 bases and J by 4 bases, and 14 bases separated the two germline ends. Here immunoSEQ multiplex PCR was the method, and the copy in TCRdb shows in-frame clones only, minus some. Of thousands of clones listed, roughly 23% are singletons. This clone was counted many times. Treatment of the sample: randomized to nivolumab then ipilimumab (arm A) or the reverse (arm B). V is TRBV11-3 and J is TRBJ1-5; no clear D gene. The TCR sequence derives from a human patient with melanoma. Some clones in this sample may be carry-over from other donors' samples. This sample comprised tumor tissue (inferred from file names), obtained from a patient given nivolumab and ipilimumab in sequence. Here the CDR3 DNA reads TGTGCCAGCAGCTCCTACCGGGGAGCGAATCAGCCCCAGCATTTT. Residues: CASSSYRGANQPQHF.